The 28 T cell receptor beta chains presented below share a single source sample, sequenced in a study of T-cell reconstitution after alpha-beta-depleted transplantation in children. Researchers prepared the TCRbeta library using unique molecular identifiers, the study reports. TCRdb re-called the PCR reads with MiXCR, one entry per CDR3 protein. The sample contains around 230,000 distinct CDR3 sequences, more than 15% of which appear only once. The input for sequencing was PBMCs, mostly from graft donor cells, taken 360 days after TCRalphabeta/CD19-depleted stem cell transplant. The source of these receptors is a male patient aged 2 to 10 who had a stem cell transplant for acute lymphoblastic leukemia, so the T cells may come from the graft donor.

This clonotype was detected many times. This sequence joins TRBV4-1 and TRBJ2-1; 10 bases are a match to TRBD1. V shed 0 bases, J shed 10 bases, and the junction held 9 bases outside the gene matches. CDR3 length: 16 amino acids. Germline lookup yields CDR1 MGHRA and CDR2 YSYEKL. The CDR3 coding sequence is TGCGCCAGCAGCCAAGAGGGGACAGGGGTTATAGACGAGCAGTTCTTC. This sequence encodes CASSQEGTGVIDEQFF.

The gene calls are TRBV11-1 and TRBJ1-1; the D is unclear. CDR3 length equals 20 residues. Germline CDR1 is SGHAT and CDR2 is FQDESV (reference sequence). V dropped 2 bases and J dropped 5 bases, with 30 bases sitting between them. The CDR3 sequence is CASSLKSRRRKRTRGTEAFF. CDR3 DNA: TGTGCCAGCAGCTTAAAGTCGAGGCGAAGAAAACGAACAAGAGGGACTGAAGCTTTCTTT.

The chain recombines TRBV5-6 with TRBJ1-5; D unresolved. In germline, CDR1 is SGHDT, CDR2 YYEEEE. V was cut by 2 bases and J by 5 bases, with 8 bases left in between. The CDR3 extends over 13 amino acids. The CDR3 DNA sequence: TGTGCCAGCAGCTTAGACCCTCATCAGCCCCAGCATTTT. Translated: CASSLDPHQPQHF.

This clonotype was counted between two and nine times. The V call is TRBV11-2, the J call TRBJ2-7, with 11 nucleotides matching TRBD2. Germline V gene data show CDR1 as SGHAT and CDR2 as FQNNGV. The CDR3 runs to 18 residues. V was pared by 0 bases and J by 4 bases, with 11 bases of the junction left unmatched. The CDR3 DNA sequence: TGTGCCAGCAGCTTAGAGGGATTAGCGGGGGGGCCGATATACGAGCAGTACTTC. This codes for CASSLEGLAGGPIYEQYF. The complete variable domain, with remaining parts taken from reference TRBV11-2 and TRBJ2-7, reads EAGVAQSPRYKIIEKRQSVAFWCNPISGHATLYWYQQILGQGPKLLIQFQNNGVVDDSQLPKDRFSAERLKGVDSTLKIQPAKLEDSAVYLCASSLEGLAGGPIYEQYFGPGTRLTVT.

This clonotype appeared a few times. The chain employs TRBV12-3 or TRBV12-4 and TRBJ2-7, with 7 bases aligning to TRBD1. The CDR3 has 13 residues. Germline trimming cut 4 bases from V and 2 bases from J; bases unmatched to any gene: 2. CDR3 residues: CASSSDRTYEQYF. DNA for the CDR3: TGTGCCAGCAGTTCGGACAGGACCTACGAGCAGTACTTC.

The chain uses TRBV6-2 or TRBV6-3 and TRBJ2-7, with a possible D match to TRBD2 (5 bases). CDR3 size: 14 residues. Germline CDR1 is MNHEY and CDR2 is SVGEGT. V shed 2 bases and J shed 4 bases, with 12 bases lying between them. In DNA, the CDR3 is TGTGCCAGCAGTTACGAAGGACTCCATTACGAGCAGTACTTC. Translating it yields CASSYEGLHYEQYF.

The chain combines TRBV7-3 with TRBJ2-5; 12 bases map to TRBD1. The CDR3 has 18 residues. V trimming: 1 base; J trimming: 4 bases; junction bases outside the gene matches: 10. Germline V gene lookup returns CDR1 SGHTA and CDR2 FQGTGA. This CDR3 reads CASSLRSPGQGARETQYF. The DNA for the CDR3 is TGTGCCAGCAGCTTAAGGAGTCCGGGACAGGGGGCGAGAGAGACCCAGTACTTC.

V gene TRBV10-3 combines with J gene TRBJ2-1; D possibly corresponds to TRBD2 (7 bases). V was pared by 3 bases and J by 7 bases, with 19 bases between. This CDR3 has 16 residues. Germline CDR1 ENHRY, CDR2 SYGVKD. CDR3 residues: CAISESGGGASNEQFF. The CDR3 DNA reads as TGTGCCATCAGTGAATCAGGAGGGGGGGCCTCGAATGAGCAGTTCTTC.

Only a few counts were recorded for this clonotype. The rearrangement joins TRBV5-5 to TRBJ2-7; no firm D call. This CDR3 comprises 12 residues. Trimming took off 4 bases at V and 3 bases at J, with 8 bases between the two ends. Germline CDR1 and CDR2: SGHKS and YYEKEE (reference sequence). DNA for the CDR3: TGTGCCAGCAGCCATGACGGCTACGAGCAGTACTTC. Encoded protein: CASSHDGYEQYF.

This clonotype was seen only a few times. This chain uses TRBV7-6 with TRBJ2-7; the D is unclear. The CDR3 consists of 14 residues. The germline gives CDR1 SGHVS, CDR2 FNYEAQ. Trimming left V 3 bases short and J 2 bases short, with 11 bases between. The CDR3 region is CASSFKGTAYEQYF. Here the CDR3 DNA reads TGTGCCAGCAGCTTTAAAGGTACAGCCTACGAGCAGTACTTC.

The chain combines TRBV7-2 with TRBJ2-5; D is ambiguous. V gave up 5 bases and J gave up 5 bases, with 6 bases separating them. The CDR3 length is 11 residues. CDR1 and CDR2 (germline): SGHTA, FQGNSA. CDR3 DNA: TGTGCCAGCAGCCAAATGGAGACCCAGTACTTC. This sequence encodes CASSQMETQYF.

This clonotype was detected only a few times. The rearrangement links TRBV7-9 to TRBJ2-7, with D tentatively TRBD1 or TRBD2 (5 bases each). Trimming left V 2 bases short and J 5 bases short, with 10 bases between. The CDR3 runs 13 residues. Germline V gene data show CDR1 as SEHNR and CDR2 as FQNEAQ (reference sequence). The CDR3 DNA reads TGTGCCAGCAGCTTACGGGACGGAGACGAGCAGTACTTC. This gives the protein CASSLRDGDEQYF.

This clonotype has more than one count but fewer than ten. CDR3 amino acids: CASSVDYGSSYEQYF. Here the CDR3 DNA reads TGTGCCAGCAGCGTAGACTACGGAAGCTCCTACGAGCAGTACTTC. The rearrangement links TRBV9 to TRBJ2-7, with D hard to call. Germline V CDR1 and CDR2: SGDLS, YYNGEE. The CDR3 covers 15 residues. The V end was cut by 0 bases, the J end by 0 bases, with 10 bases between.

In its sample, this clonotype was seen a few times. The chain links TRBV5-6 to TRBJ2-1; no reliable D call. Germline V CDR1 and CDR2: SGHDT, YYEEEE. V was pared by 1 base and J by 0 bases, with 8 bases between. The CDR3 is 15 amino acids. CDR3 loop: CASSLILSSYNEQFF. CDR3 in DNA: TGTGCCAGCAGCTTGATCCTAAGCTCCTACAATGAGCAGTTCTTC.

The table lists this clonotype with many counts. The CDR3 DNA reads as TGTGCCAGCATTCGCGGGGGCACAGATACGCAGTATTTT. It specifies CASIRGGTDTQYF. The chain couples TRBV12-3 or TRBV12-4 to TRBJ2-3; possible D gene TRBD2, 6 bases. There are 13 residues in the CDR3. V shed 7 bases and J shed 1 base, with 9 bases lying between them.

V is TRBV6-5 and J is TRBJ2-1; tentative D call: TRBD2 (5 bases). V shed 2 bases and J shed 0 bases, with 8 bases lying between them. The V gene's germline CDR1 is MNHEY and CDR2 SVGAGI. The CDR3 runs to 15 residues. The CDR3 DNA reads TGTGCCAGCAGTTACGACTACCTCTCCTACAATGAGCAGTTCTTC. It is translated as CASSYDYLSYNEQFF.

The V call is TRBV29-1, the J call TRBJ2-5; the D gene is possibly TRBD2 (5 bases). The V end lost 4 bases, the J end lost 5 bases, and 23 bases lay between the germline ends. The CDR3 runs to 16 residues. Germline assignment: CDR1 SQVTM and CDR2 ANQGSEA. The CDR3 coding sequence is TGCAGCGTTGTACGTATAGGATGGGGAGTCACGGAGACCCAGTACTTC. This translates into CSVVRIGWGVTETQYF.

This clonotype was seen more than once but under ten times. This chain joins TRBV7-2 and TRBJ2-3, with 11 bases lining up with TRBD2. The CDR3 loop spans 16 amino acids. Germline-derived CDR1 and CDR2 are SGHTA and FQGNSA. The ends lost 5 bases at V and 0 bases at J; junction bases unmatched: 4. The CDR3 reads CASSGRLAGSTDTQYF. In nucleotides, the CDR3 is TGTGCCAGCAGCGGCCGACTAGCGGGGAGCACAGATACGCAGTATTTT.

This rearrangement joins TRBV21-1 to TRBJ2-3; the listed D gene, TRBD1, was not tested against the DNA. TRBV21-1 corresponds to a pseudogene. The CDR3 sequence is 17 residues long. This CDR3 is CASTPSVGLCHTDTQYF. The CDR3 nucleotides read TGTGCCAGCACTCCCTCTGTGGGCTTGTGCCACACAGATACGCAGTATTTT.

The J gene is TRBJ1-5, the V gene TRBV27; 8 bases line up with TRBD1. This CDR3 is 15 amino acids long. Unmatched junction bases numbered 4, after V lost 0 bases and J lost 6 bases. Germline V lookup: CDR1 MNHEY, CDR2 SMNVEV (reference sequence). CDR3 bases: TGTGCCAGCAGTTTATCCACAGGGGGAGGTCAGCCCCAGCATTTT. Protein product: CASSLSTGGGQPQHF.

CDR3 loop: CASSVGSLVYEQYF. The CDR3 region has the DNA TGCGCCAGCAGCGTTGGCTCCTTGGTCTACGAGCAGTACTTC. The rearrangement uses TRBV5-1 and TRBJ2-7; D gene unclear. V was cut by 4 bases and J by 3 bases, with 14 bases left in between. Germline loops: CDR1 SGHRS, CDR2 YFSETQ. The CDR3 extends over 14 amino acids.

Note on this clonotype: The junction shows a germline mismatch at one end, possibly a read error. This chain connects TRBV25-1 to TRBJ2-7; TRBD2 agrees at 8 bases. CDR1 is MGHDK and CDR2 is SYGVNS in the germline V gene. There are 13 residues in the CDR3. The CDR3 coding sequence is TGTGCCACCAGTCCCGGGACTAGAGTCGAGCAGTACTTC. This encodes CATSPGTRVEQYF.

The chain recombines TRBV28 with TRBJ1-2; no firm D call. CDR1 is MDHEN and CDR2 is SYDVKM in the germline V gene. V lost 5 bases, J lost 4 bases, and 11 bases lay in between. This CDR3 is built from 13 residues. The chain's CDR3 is CASSGRIRYGYTF. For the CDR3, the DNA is TGTGCCAGCAGTGGACGGATCCGCTATGGCTACACCTTC.

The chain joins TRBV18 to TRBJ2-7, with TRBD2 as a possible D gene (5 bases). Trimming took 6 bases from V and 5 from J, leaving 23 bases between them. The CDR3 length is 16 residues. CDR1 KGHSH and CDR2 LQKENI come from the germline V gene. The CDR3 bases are TGTGCCAGCTCTCTCGGAGGACCCGATAAACGGAACGAGCAGTACTTC. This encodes CASSLGGPDKRNEQYF. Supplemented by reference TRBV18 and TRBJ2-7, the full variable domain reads NAGVMQNPRHLVRRRGQEARLRCSPMKGHSHVYWYRQLPEEGLKFMVYLQKENIIDESGMPKERFSAEFPKEGPSILRIQQVVRGDSAAYFCASSLGGPDKRNEQYFGPGTRLTVT.

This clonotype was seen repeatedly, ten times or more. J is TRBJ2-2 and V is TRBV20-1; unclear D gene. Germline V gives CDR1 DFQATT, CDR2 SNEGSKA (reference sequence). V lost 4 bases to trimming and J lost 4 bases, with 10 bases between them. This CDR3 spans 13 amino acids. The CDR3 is CSAIGDSTGELFF. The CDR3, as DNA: TGCAGTGCTATTGGGGATAGCACCGGGGAGCTGTTTTTT.

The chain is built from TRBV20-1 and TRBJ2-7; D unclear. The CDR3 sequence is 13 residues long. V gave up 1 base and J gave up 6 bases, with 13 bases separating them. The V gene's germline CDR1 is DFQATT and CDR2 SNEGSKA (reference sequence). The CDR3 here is CSARAPRSSEQYF. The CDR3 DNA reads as TGCAGTGCTAGAGCCCCTAGGTCTTCCGAGCAGTACTTC.

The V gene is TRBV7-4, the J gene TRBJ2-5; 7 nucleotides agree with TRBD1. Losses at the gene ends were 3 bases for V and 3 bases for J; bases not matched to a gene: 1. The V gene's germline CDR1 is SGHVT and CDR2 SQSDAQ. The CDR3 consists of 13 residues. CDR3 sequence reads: CASSFGQEETQYF. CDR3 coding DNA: TGTGCCAGCAGCTTCGGACAGGAAGAGACCCAGTACTTC.

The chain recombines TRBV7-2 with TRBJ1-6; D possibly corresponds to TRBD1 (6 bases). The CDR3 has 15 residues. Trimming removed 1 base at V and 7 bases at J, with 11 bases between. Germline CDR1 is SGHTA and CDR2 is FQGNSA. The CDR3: CASSLVGGPNSPLHF. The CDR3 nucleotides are TGTGCCAGCAGCTTAGTTGGGGGCCCGAATTCACCCCTCCACTTT. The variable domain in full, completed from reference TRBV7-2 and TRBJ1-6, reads GAGVSQSPSNKVTEKGKDVELRCDPISGHTALYWYRQSLGQGLEFLIYFQGNSAPDKSGLPSDRFSAERTGGSVSTLTIQRTQQEDSAVYLCASSLVGGPNSPLHFGNGTRLTVT.